This T cell receptor (beta chain) was profiled in a study of blood T cell repertoires in COVID-19. About the study: Donors in the United States, Italy and Spain gave samples during acute or convalescent COVID-19. The analysed material was cDNA or gDNA that came from T cells, B-cell-depleted T cells, or PBMCs.

A few counts support this clone. Per the original data handling: Reference gene primers were amplified, and this amplification served to estimate nucleated cell counts. Measured with immunoSEQ multiplex PCR; TCRdb has only the in-frame clones, and not every one. That table supplies the V and J calls and clone size; D and trimming were determined from the DNA. The sample includes 250,000 or so clones, 70% to 85% of them seen just once. This CDR3 contains 18 residues. Per germline, CDR1 MGHRA and CDR2 YSYEKL. V was clipped by 1 base and J by 0 bases, with 16 bases between them. The sequenced sample consisted of peripheral blood. The clonotype comes from an elderly woman with acute or convalescent COVID-19. The chain combines TRBV4-1 with TRBJ1-5; no clear D. CDR3 in amino acids: CASSQGITQVYSNQPQHF. CDR3 sequence (DNA): TGCGCCAGCAGCCAAGGAATTACCCAGGTTTATAGCAATCAGCCCCAGCATTTT.